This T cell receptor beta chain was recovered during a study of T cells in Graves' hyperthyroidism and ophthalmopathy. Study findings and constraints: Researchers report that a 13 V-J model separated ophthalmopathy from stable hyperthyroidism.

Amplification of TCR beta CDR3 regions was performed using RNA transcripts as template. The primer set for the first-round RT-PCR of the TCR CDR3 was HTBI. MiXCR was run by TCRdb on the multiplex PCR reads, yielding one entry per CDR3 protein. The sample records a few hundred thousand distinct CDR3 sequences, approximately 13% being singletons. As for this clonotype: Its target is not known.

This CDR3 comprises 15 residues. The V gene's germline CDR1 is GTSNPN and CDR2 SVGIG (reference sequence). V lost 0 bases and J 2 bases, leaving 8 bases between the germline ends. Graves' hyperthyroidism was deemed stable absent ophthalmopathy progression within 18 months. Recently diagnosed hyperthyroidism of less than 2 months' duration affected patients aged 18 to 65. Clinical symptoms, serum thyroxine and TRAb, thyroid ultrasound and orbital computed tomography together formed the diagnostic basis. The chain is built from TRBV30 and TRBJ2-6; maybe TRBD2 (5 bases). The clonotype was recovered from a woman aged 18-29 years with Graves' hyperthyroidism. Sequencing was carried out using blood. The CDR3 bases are TGTGCCTGGAGTGTAGCCGGGGCTGGGGCCAACGTCCTGACTTTC. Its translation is CAWSVAGAGANVLTF.